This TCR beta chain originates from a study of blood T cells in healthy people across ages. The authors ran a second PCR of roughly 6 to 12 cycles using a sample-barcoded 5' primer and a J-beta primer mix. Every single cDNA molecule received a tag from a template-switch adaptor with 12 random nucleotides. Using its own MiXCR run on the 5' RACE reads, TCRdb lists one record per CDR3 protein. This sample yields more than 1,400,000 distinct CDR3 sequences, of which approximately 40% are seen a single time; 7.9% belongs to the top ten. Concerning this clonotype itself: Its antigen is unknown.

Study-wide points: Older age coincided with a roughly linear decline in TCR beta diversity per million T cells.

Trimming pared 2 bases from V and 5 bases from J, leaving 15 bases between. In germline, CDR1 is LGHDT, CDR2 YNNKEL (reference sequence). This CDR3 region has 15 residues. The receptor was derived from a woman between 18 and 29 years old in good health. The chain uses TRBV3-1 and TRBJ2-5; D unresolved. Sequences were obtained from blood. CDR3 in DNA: TGTGCCAGCAGCCAACGGGCGTACCGGTGGGAGACCCAGTACTTC. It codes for CASSQRAYRWETQYF.